These 27 T cell receptor beta chains were sequenced from one sample in a study of OX40 agonist ivuxolimab in advanced cancers. Profiled with immunoSEQ multiplex PCR; TCRdb holds only in-frame clones, not every one. The repertoire holds approximately 73,000 clones, with 85% to 90% as singletons. The sample here was CD4+ or CD8+ T cells sorted from blood, taken in a trial of the OX40 agonist ivuxolimab. All receptors come from an adult with an advanced solid tumor such as melanoma, head and neck, liver or kidney cancer.

The chain recombines TRBV30 with TRBJ2-1; D unresolved. Germline V lookup: CDR1 GTSNPN, CDR2 SVGIG (reference sequence). This CDR3 spans 12 amino acids. CDR3 residues: CASDPVYNEQFF. CDR3 nucleotide sequence: TGTGCTTCAGATCCAGTTTACAATGAGCAGTTCTTC.

This chain joins TRBV9 and TRBJ2-1, with 11 positions matching TRBD1. CDR1 and CDR2 (germline): SGDLS, YYNGEE. The length of the CDR3 is 18 residues. V shed 3 bases and J 7 bases; nucleotides not matched to a gene: 15. The CDR3 is CASSGTLAGTGGENEQFF. The CDR3 DNA sequence: TGTGCCAGCAGCGGAACGCTCGCCGGGACAGGGGGGGAGAATGAGCAGTTCTTC.

V is TRBV7-8 and J is TRBJ2-2, with 8 bases fitting TRBD2. The CDR3 spans 17 residues. Unmatched junction bases numbered 14, after V lost 6 bases and J lost 5 bases. CDR1 and CDR2 from the germline V gene are SGHVS and FQNEAQ. CDR3 amino acids: CASRPDLHGRGTGELFF. Written as DNA, the CDR3 is TGTGCCAGCAGACCCGACCTCCACGGGAGGGGAACCGGGGAGCTGTTTTTT.

This chain uses TRBV7-6 with TRBJ2-3, with 12 bases fitting TRBD2. Looked up from germline, CDR1 is SGHVS and CDR2 is FNYEAQ. CDR3 length equals 18 residues. J gave up 0 bases and V 4 bases, and 8 bases lay outside the gene matches. CDR3 protein: CASSSGTSGYTSTDTQYF. The CDR3 nucleotides are TGTGCCAGCAGCTCGGGGACTAGCGGGTACACTAGCACAGATACGCAGTATTTT.

The chain carries TRBV7-9 and TRBJ2-7, with D possibly matching TRBD1 (6 bases). The germline V gene has CDR1 SEHNR and CDR2 FQNEAQ (reference sequence). Trimming removed 4 bases at V and 3 bases at J, with 13 bases between. CDR3 size: 14 residues. The CDR3 loop reads CASSSGHRLYEQYF. The CDR3 bases are TGTGCCAGCAGCTCGGGACACCGTCTCTACGAGCAGTACTTC.

This clone occurred once. CDR3 protein: CASSPWTERQEQFF. CDR3 DNA sequence: TGTGCCAGCAGCCCTTGGACAGAACGGCAGGAGCAGTTCTTC. The J gene is TRBJ2-1, the V gene TRBV5-4; D is perhaps TRBD1 (6 bases). V lost 4 bases and J lost 10, with 18 bases in between. Germline CDR1 is SGHNT and CDR2 is YYREEE (reference sequence). The CDR3 consists of 14 residues.

V and J are TRBV9 and TRBJ2-7, with TRBD2 as a possible D gene (6 bases). Germline CDR1 reads SGDLS; CDR2 reads YYNGEE. Trimming cost V 0 bases and J 5 bases, with 9 bases left between them. The CDR3 has 13 residues. The CDR3 sequence: CASSVVEGHEQYF. For the CDR3, the DNA is TGTGCCAGCAGCGTAGTGGAGGGACACGAGCAGTACTTC.

The chain joins TRBV4-2 to TRBJ1-5, with D unclear. The CDR3 length is 16 residues. Germline CDR1 and CDR2: LGHNA and YNFKEQ. V was clipped by 1 base and J by 9 bases, with 19 bases between them. The CDR3 DNA reads as TGTGCCAGCAGCCAAGGTCTGGTGGCGGATGCTTTGCCCCAGCATTTT. It codes for CASSQGLVADALPQHF.

The V call is TRBV7-6, the J call TRBJ2-7; 10 positions match TRBD1. The germline CDR1 and CDR2 sequences are SGHVS and FNYEAQ. The CDR3 contains 16 residues. V trimming: 4 bases; J trimming: 3 bases; junction bases outside the gene matches: 9. The CDR3 sequence: CASSSGGRTGGYEQYF. DNA for the CDR3: TGTGCCAGCAGCTCCGGGGGGCGGACAGGGGGCTACGAGCAGTACTTC.

The chain combines TRBV11-3 with TRBJ2-7, with 9 positions matching TRBD2. Germline CDR1 reads SGHNT; CDR2 reads YENEEA. This CDR3 contains 16 residues. Trimming at V came to 2 bases and at J to 0 bases, leaving 5 bases not matched to a gene. This CDR3 reads CASSLLAGTGSYEQYF. CDR3 nucleotide sequence: TGTGCCAGCAGCTTACTAGCGGGAACAGGCTCCTACGAGCAGTACTTC.

The chain links TRBV29-1 to TRBJ2-2, with unresolved D. The V gene lost 4 bases and the J gene lost 4 bases, with 10 bases spanning the gap. Germline V lookup: CDR1 SQVTM, CDR2 ANQGSEA. This CDR3 has 13 residues. In DNA, the CDR3 is TGCAGCGTTGTTCGGGTTACCACCGGGGAGCTGTTTTTT. It codes for CSVVRVTTGELFF.

The V gene is TRBV6-6, the J gene TRBJ1-5, with unresolved D. Trimming pared 0 bases from V and 2 bases from J, leaving 8 bases between. Germline CDR1 is MNHNY and CDR2 is SVGAGI (reference sequence). The CDR3 totals 15 residues. For the CDR3, the DNA is TGTGCCAGCAGTTACTCTGTCGCGGGCAATCAGCCCCAGCATTTT. Amino acids: CASSYSVAGNQPQHF.

This clone was seen once. V is TRBV19 and J is TRBJ2-1; a possible D gene is TRBD2 (6 bases). Germline CDR1 and CDR2: LNHDA and SQIVND (reference sequence). The ends were cut back, 4 bases at V and 0 bases at J, with 10 bases in the middle. CDR3 length: 15 residues. The CDR3 DNA is TGTGCCAGTAGTACTGACGGGAGCTCCTACAATGAGCAGTTCTTC. This translates into CASSTDGSSYNEQFF.

This clone has a handful of counts. V gene TRBV30 combines with J gene TRBJ1-2, with a tentative D call TRBD1 (5 bases). Germline assignment: CDR1 GTSNPN and CDR2 SVGIG (reference sequence). The CDR3 runs to 13 residues. Between the trimmed V and J ends, which lost 5 bases and 5 bases, there was a span of 15 bases. The CDR3 DNA sequence: TGTGCCTGGTTCAGGACATTGCTTTATGGCTACACCTTC. Translated, it gives CAWFRTLLYGYTF.

Only one count was recorded for this clone. V usage is TRBV6-7 and J usage is TRBJ1-1, with unresolved D. TRBV6-7 belongs to the ORF category, with a function that is uncertain. This CDR3 spans 15 amino acids. The ends were cut back, 2 bases at V and 5 bases at J, with 15 bases in the middle. CDR3 protein: CASSYILVAWTEAFF. As DNA, the CDR3 is TGTGCCAGCAGTTACATATTGGTGGCATGGACTGAAGCTTTCTTT.

The genes are TRBV12-5 and TRBJ1-5, with D tentatively TRBD1 (6 bases). Deletions cut 0 bases from V and 7 bases from J, with 19 bases between. This CDR3 comprises 17 residues. CDR1 and CDR2 from the germline V gene are LGHNT and FRNRAP. The CDR3 protein is CASGLVFPGATGQPQHF. The CDR3 DNA sequence: TGTGCTAGTGGTTTGGTATTCCCGGGGGCGACCGGCCAGCCCCAGCATTTT.

This clone was observed a single time. The J gene is TRBJ1-5, the V gene TRBV6-6; D is possibly TRBD1 (5 bases). The length of the CDR3 is 15 residues. Germline CDR1 is MNHNY and CDR2 is SVGAGI (reference sequence). V was shortened by 2 bases and J by 0 bases, with 8 bases between the two germline ends. DNA for the CDR3: TGTGCCAGCAGTTACGTCAGGGCTAGCAATCAGCCCCAGCATTTT. It encodes CASSYVRASNQPQHF.

The genes are TRBV7-2 and TRBJ2-2; no firm D call. Between the trimmed V and J ends, which lost 1 base and 1 base, there was a span of 4 bases. Germline CDR1 SGHTA, CDR2 FQGNSA. CDR3 length equals 14 residues. CDR3: CASSLGQNTGELFF. CDR3 DNA: TGTGCCAGCAGCTTAGGACAGAACACCGGGGAGCTGTTTTTT. The variable domain in full, completed from reference TRBV7-2 and TRBJ2-2, reads GAGVSQSPSNKVTEKGKDVELRCDPISGHTALYWYRQSLGQGLEFLIYFQGNSAPDKSGLPSDRFSAERTGGSVSTLTIQRTQQEDSAVYLCASSLGQNTGELFFGEGSRLTVL.

This clone is a singleton in its sample. This sequence joins TRBV4-2 and TRBJ2-7; no reliable D call. Trimming took off 5 bases at V and 2 bases at J, with 10 bases between the two ends. The CDR3 spans 13 residues. Per germline, CDR1 LGHNA and CDR2 YNFKEQ. CDR3 region: CASSFGGTYEQYF. CDR3 DNA: TGTGCCAGCAGCTTTGGCGGAACCTACGAGCAGTACTTC.

The chain employs TRBV4-1 and TRBJ2-2; TRBD2 might be the D (6 bases). V lost 1 base, J lost 8 bases, and 14 bases lay in between. The CDR3 sequence is 15 residues long. CDR1 MGHRA and CDR2 YSYEKL come from the germline V gene. The CDR3 DNA sequence: TGCGCCAGCAGCCAAGTTGGGGGGTGGGCTGGGGAGCTGTTTTTT. Its translation: CASSQVGGWAGELFF.

This chain connects TRBV29-1 to TRBJ2-7; the match to TRBD1 covers 11 bases. Germline CDR1 and CDR2: SQVTM and ANQGSEA. This CDR3 comprises 13 residues. Unmatched junction bases numbered 2, after V lost 3 bases and J lost 4 bases. CDR3 DNA sequence: TGCAGCGTTGAGGGACAGGGGGGGTACGAGCAGTACTTC. Protein: CSVEGQGGYEQYF.

This clone was counted between two and nine times. The gene calls are TRBV27 and TRBJ2-3; D gene unclear. V was trimmed by 6 bases and J by 1 base, leaving 2 bases between them. Germline CDR1 reads MNHEY; CDR2 reads SMNVEV (reference sequence). CDR3 length: 11 amino acids. The CDR3 nucleotides are TGTGCCAGCAGGGGCACAGATACGCAGTATTTT. This sequence encodes CASRGTDTQYF.

This clone showed up just a few times. The rearrangement links TRBV27 to TRBJ1-2, with D hard to call. The CDR3 covers 12 residues. Germline CDR1 MNHEY, CDR2 SMNVEV (reference sequence). The V end lost 6 bases, the J end lost 4 bases, and 9 bases lay between the germline ends. CDR3 bases: TGTGCCAGCAGGGGTGCTGCCTATGGCTACACCTTC. Translated: CASRGAAYGYTF.

V and J are TRBV6-6 and TRBJ1-5; D may be TRBD1 (5 bases). Trimming took 2 bases from V and 3 from J, leaving 11 bases between them. CDR3 size: 15 residues. Germline CDR1 reads MNHNY; CDR2 reads SVGAGI (reference sequence). The CDR3 bases are TGTGCCAGCAGTTACACATTACAGGTCAATCAGCCCCAGCATTTT. It encodes CASSYTLQVNQPQHF.

This sequence joins TRBV11-2 and TRBJ1-1, with 8 bases lining up with TRBD1. After removal of 4 bases from V and 4 bases from J, the junction contained 5 bases not matched to a gene. This CDR3 spans 14 amino acids. CDR1 is SGHAT and CDR2 is FQNNGV in the germline V gene. The DNA for the CDR3 is TGTGCCAGCAGCTCGTCCGGGACAGGCACTGAAGCTTTCTTT. This translates into CASSSSGTGTEAFF.

This clone was detected only a few times. This chain connects TRBV28 to TRBJ1-1, with a tentative D call TRBD1 (5 bases). CDR1 is MDHEN and CDR2 is SYDVKM in the germline V gene. V was clipped by 11 bases and J by 7 bases, with 26 bases between them. The CDR3 contains 15 residues. The CDR3 spells CAVTQEGLGIGEAFF. CDR3 coding DNA: TGTGCCGTGACACAGGAGGGTCTGGGAATTGGTGAAGCTTTCTTT.

The chain links TRBV6-6 to TRBJ1-6; unclear D gene. This CDR3 is built from 14 residues. Trimming took off 2 bases at V and 4 bases at J, with 6 bases between the two ends. CDR1 is MNHNY, CDR2 SVGAGI, per germline (reference sequence). The CDR3 protein is CASSYESYNSPLHF. The CDR3 DNA sequence: TGTGCCAGCAGTTACGAATCGTATAATTCACCCCTCCACTTT.